One and the same sample provided the 14 T cell receptor beta chains below, sequenced in a study of radiotherapy plus CTLA-4 blockade in lung cancer. Produced via immunoSEQ multiplex PCR; TCRdb's table is partial and in-frame only. The table lists tens of thousands of clones, about 83% of them singletons, with 4% to 5.5% in the top ten. The input for sequencing was peripheral blood, taken from a patient treated with radiotherapy plus ipilimumab. The receptor set was obtained from a human donor with non-small cell lung cancer whose response to radiotherapy plus ipilimumab could not be evaluated.

V is TRBV7-9 and J is TRBJ1-1; TRBD1 might be the D (6 bases). Germline loops: CDR1 SEHNR, CDR2 FQNEAQ (reference sequence). The CDR3 has 14 residues. Trimming took off 3 bases at V and 1 base at J, with 9 bases between the two ends. The CDR3 reads CASSFPGQNTEAFF. The CDR3 nucleotides read TGTGCCAGCAGCTTCCCGGGACAGAACACTGAAGCTTTCTTT.

J is TRBJ1-2 and V is TRBV11-2; 11 bases map to TRBD1. The length of the CDR3 is 15 residues. V was pared by 3 bases and J by 1 base, with 1 base of the junction left unmatched. Per the germline V gene, CDR1 is SGHAT and CDR2 is FQNNGV. DNA of the CDR3: TGTGCCAGCAGCTTCGGGACAGGGGGTAACTATGGCTACACCTTC. Protein: CASSFGTGGNYGYTF.

The CDR3 DNA is TGTGCCAGCAGCTTAACCTCGGTTTACAATGAGCAGTTCTTC. Translation gives CASSLTSVYNEQFF. The J gene is TRBJ2-1, the V gene TRBV7-3; no reliable D call. Trimming cost V 0 bases and J 4 bases, with 7 bases left between them. Germline CDR1 reads SGHTA; CDR2 reads FQGTGA. The length of the CDR3 is 14 residues.

This clone was detected once. The chain carries TRBV5-3 and TRBJ2-4; TRBD2 matches 11 bases. TRBV5-3 is filed as an ORF, its function uncertain. V was pared by 0 bases and J by 6 bases, with 2 bases of the junction left unmatched. This CDR3 contains 15 residues. Here the CDR3 reads CARSLVLAGGNIQYF. The CDR3 nucleotides are TGTGCCAGAAGCTTGGTTCTAGCGGGAGGAAACATTCAGTACTTC.

V usage is TRBV28 and J usage is TRBJ2-2; no clear D gene. Germline CDR1 reads MDHEN; CDR2 reads SYDVKM. The CDR3 contains 13 residues. V was cut by 4 bases and J by 5 bases, with 8 bases left in between. The CDR3 spells CASSSLETGELFF. In DNA form, the CDR3 reads TGTGCCAGCAGTTCACTCGAAACCGGGGAGCTGTTTTTT. The full variable domain, rest sourced from reference TRBV28 and TRBJ2-2, is DVKVTQSSRYLVKRTGEKVFLECVQDMDHENMFWYRQDPGLGLRLIYFSYDVKMKEKGDIPEGYSVSREKKERFSLILESASTNQTSMYLCASSSLETGELFFGEGSRLTVL.

The CDR3 DNA sequence: TGTGCCAGCATAAACCGGGACAGTAATGAAAAACTGTTTTTT. Its translation: CASINRDSNEKLFF. This rearrangement joins TRBV6-1 to TRBJ1-4; 7 bases are a match to TRBD1. This CDR3 spans 14 amino acids. Looked up from germline, CDR1 is MNHNS and CDR2 is SASEGT. Losses at the gene ends were 7 bases for V and 4 bases for J; bases not matched to a gene: 6.

J is TRBJ2-7 and V is TRBV27, with a possible D match to TRBD1 (5 bases). Germline CDR1 and CDR2: MNHEY and SMNVEV (reference sequence). The V end was cut by 5 bases, the J end by 5 bases, with 13 bases between. This CDR3 contains 13 residues. DNA of the CDR3: TGTGCCAGCAGTCTGGACAAGGCTCACGAGCAGTACTTC. Encoded protein: CASSLDKAHEQYF.

This clone was seen only once. The chain has TRBV7-3 and TRBJ2-7; 9 bases align to TRBD1. With V trimmed by 2 bases and J by 5 bases, 7 bases remained unmatched. The germline CDR1 and CDR2 sequences are SGHTA and FQGTGA. The CDR3 sequence is 15 residues long. DNA of the CDR3: TGTGCCAGCAGCTTAGCCGGGACAGGGTTCAACGAGCAGTACTTC. Amino acid sequence: CASSLAGTGFNEQYF.

The chain employs TRBV9 and TRBJ2-3; tentatively, D is TRBD2 (6 bases). The CDR3 consists of 15 residues. Germline V gene data show CDR1 as SGDLS and CDR2 as YYNGEE. The germline V and J ends were trimmed by 2 bases and 2 bases, with 12 bases remaining between them. Here the CDR3 reads CASSVGLLLTDTQYF. Written as DNA, the CDR3 is TGTGCCAGCAGCGTGGGACTTCTCCTCACAGATACGCAGTATTTT.

This clone has a single count. This chain joins TRBV4-3 and TRBJ2-7; TRBD2 is a possible D gene (6 bases). Looked up from germline, CDR1 is LGHNA and CDR2 is YSLEER. The CDR3 totals 14 residues. The germline V and J ends were trimmed by 0 bases and 3 bases, with 9 bases remaining between them. The DNA for the CDR3 is TGCGCCAGCAGCCAAGATCTGCGGGGCTACGAGCAGTACTTC. The encoded protein is CASSQDLRGYEQYF.

V gene TRBV5-6 combines with J gene TRBJ2-4, with D possibly being TRBD1 (5 bases). The V end lost 0 bases, the J end lost 2 bases, and 15 bases lay between the germline ends. The CDR3 length is 17 residues. The germline gives CDR1 SGHDT, CDR2 YYEEEE. CDR3 sequence: CASSLVRALLPKNIQYF. The CDR3 DNA reads TGTGCCAGCAGCTTGGTCAGGGCCCTACTACCCAAAAACATTCAGTACTTC.

The chain couples TRBV6-1 to TRBJ1-5, with 7 bases that match TRBD1. V shed 2 bases and J 5 bases; nucleotides not matched to a gene: 3. Germline CDR1 is MNHNS and CDR2 is SASEGT. There are 14 residues in the CDR3. For the CDR3, the DNA is TGTGCCAGCAGTGAACGGGACAGCTATCAGCCCCAGCATTTT. This codes for CASSERDSYQPQHF.

The gene calls are TRBV5-1 and TRBJ2-3; unclear D gene. Per the germline V gene, CDR1 is SGHRS and CDR2 is YFSETQ. The CDR3 runs 13 residues. V shed 6 bases and J shed 1 base, with 9 bases lying between them. Here the CDR3 reads CASTLEGTDTQYF. As DNA, the CDR3 is TGCGCCAGCACCCTCGAGGGCACAGATACGCAGTATTTT.

The rearrangement links TRBV7-9 to TRBJ2-2; D ambiguous. The CDR3 sequence is 15 residues long. Trimming cost V 0 bases and J 4 bases, with 9 bases left between them. The V gene's germline CDR1 is SEHNR and CDR2 FQNEAQ (reference sequence). The CDR3 loop is CASSLALPGTGELFF. The DNA of the CDR3 is TGTGCCAGCAGCTTAGCCCTACCCGGCACCGGGGAGCTGTTTTTT.